These 27 T cell receptor beta chains came from one sample sequenced in a study of T-cell memory formation after mild COVID-19. Using its own MiXCR run on the 5' RACE reads, TCRdb lists one record per CDR3 protein. The profile shows about 290,000 distinct CDR3 sequences, around 15% of them singletons. The sequenced sample consisted of PBMCs or a T cell subset sorted from them (not recorded which). The receptors stem from a man aged 18 to 29 who had mild COVID-19 (a few samples of this study predate the infection). Cell type and time point are not known.

The J gene is TRBJ2-7, the V gene TRBV27, with 7 bases fitting TRBD1. J gave up 2 bases and V 5 bases, and 6 bases lay outside the gene matches. The CDR3 loop spans 14 amino acids. Germline-derived CDR1 and CDR2 are MNHEY and SMNVEV (reference sequence). CDR3 DNA sequence: TGTGCCAGCAGTATGACAGGGAACACCTACGAGCAGTACGTC. Translation: CASSMTGNTYEQYV.

This clonotype was counted only a few times. The chain joins TRBV7-9 to TRBJ2-1; D might be TRBD2 (6 bases). Germline lookup yields CDR1 SEHNR and CDR2 FQNEAQ (reference sequence). V was shortened by 5 bases and J by 0 bases, with 23 bases between the two germline ends. The CDR3 sequence is 19 residues long. The CDR3 is CASSHQGGGPGGSYNEQFF. CDR3 nucleotides: TGTGCCAGCAGCCACCAGGGTGGAGGGCCTGGAGGCTCCTACAATGAGCAGTTCTTC. The variable domain in full, completed from reference TRBV7-9 and TRBJ2-1, reads DTGVSQNPRHKITKRGQNVTFRCDPISEHNRLYWYRQTLGQGPEFLTYFQNEAQLEKSRLLSDRFSAERPKGSFSTLEIQRTEQGDSAMYLCASSHQGGGPGGSYNEQFFGPGTRLTVL.

The rearrangement uses TRBV18 and TRBJ2-7, with D possibly being TRBD2 (7 bases). This CDR3 has 15 amino acids. V was pared by 4 bases and J by 3 bases, with 16 bases between. Looked up from germline, CDR1 is KGHSH and CDR2 is LQKENI. As DNA, the CDR3 is TGTGCCAGCTCACTCCCGGGGGGCCTACGCTACGAGCAGTACTTC. Translation: CASSLPGGLRYEQYF.

V usage is TRBV20-1 and J usage is TRBJ2-4; D uncertain. The CDR3 consists of 14 residues. The V gene's germline CDR1 is DFQATT and CDR2 SNEGSKA (reference sequence). Trimming took off 2 bases at V and 0 bases at J, with 8 bases between the two ends. CDR3 sequence (DNA): TGCAGTGCTAGAAGCAGCCTAGCCAAAAACATTCAGTACTTC. It codes for CSARSSLAKNIQYF.

V gene TRBV12-3 or TRBV12-4 combines with J gene TRBJ2-2, with TRBD1 matching over 10 bases. The V segment lost 6 bases and the J segment 2 bases; nucleotides outside the gene matches: 6. The CDR3 has 16 amino acids. The CDR3 protein is CASRTTGGLNTGELFF. The CDR3 nucleotides are TGTGCCAGCAGGACGACAGGGGGCCTAAACACCGGGGAGCTGTTTTTT.

The table lists this clonotype with a few counts. This rearrangement joins TRBV5-4 to TRBJ2-2; D is uncertain. Trimming pared 4 bases from V and 1 base from J, leaving 14 bases between. The CDR3 contains 16 residues. The V gene's germline CDR1 is SGHNT and CDR2 YYREEE (reference sequence). Here the CDR3 DNA reads TGTGCCAGCAGCCCCGACCTTGGTGGGAACACCGGGGAGCTGTTTTTT. This gives the protein CASSPDLGGNTGELFF.

CDR3 in DNA: TGTGCCAGCAGCCCAGACACGACATGGGGCTACACCTTC. It is translated as CASSPDTTWGYTF. The chain uses TRBV7-9 and TRBJ1-2; no definite D call. Per germline, CDR1 SEHNR and CDR2 FQNEAQ (reference sequence). CDR3 length equals 13 residues. V was cut by 5 bases and J by 8 bases, with 15 bases left in between.

V and J are TRBV6-5 and TRBJ1-2; D remains unclear. From germline, CDR1 is MNHEY and CDR2 SVGAGI. This CDR3 has 15 amino acids. With 5 bases removed from V and 7 bases from J, the gap between germline ends came to 20 bases. CDR3 region: CASSTRRVGYGGYTF. CDR3 in DNA: TGTGCCAGCAGTACACGAAGGGTAGGCTATGGTGGCTACACCTTC.

This clonotype was recorded a few times. The rearrangement links TRBV10-3 to TRBJ2-3; D might be TRBD2 (6 bases). This CDR3 contains 14 residues. Germline values: CDR1 ENHRY, CDR2 SYGVKD. The DNA for the CDR3 is TGTGCGGGTTCGGCAGGAGGGGGCACAGATACGCAGTATTTT. Its translation: CAGSAGGGTDTQYF.

This clonotype was seen more than once but under ten times. This may come from a read error, since a much larger clone is one base off. This chain links TRBV5-1 with TRBJ2-6, with D uncertain. The CDR3 has 15 amino acids. Trimming stripped 0 bases from V and 0 bases from J, with 4 bases between. Per germline, CDR1 SGHRS and CDR2 YFSETQ. The CDR3 reads CASSLGISGANVLTF. The CDR3 bases are TGCGCCAGCAGCTTGGGAATCTCTGGGGCCAACGTCCTGACTTTC.

This chain connects TRBV7-9 to TRBJ1-5; 7 positions match TRBD1. Germline V lookup: CDR1 SEHNR, CDR2 FQNEAQ (reference sequence). CDR3 size: 14 residues. Unmatched junction bases numbered 4, after V lost 5 bases and J lost 3 bases. The chain's CDR3 is CASSRDSFNQPQHF. DNA of the CDR3: TGTGCCAGCAGCCGGGACAGCTTCAATCAGCCCCAGCATTTT.

The chain couples TRBV20-1 to TRBJ2-5; 9 bases line up with TRBD2. The J segment lost 7 bases and the V segment lost 6 bases, leaving 12 bases of the junction unmatched. CDR1 is DFQATT and CDR2 is SNEGSKA in the germline V gene (reference sequence). CDR3 length equals 14 residues. As DNA, the CDR3 is TGCAGTGCCAGCACCGGGACTAGCCTAGGGACCCAGTACTTC. Translated, it gives CSASTGTSLGTQYF.

There are many counts of this clonotype. The chain has TRBV12-3 or TRBV12-4 and TRBJ1-1; D might be TRBD1 (5 bases). The ends were cut back, 7 bases at V and 9 bases at J, with 18 bases in the middle. The CDR3 has 13 residues. The CDR3: CASNDLATGQAFF. The CDR3 DNA reads as TGTGCCAGCAACGATTTGGCGACGGGGCAAGCTTTCTTT.

The chain has TRBV27 and TRBJ2-2; 7 bases match TRBD1. The ends lost 5 bases at V and 7 bases at J; junction bases unmatched: 10. Germline-derived CDR1 and CDR2 are MNHEY and SMNVEV (reference sequence). This CDR3 has 15 amino acids. CDR3 sequence (DNA): TGTGCCAGCAGTCCCCTCCGACAGGGATTCGGGGAGCTGTTTTTT. Translated, it gives CASSPLRQGFGELFF.

CDR3 amino acids: CASSVGPSGDSQETQYF. The CDR3 region has the DNA TGTGCCAGCAGCGTAGGGCCTAGCGGGGACTCACAAGAGACCCAGTACTTC. The chain couples TRBV9 to TRBJ2-5; 9 positions agree with TRBD2. The CDR3 consists of 17 residues. Trimming at V came to 0 bases and at J to 2 bases, leaving 8 bases not matched to a gene. Germline V CDR1 and CDR2: SGDLS, YYNGEE.

This sequence joins TRBV2 and TRBJ2-5; no clear D. The CDR3 has 13 amino acids. V was clipped by 8 bases and J by 5 bases, with 15 bases between them. Per the germline V gene, CDR1 is SNHLY and CDR2 is FYNNEI. The CDR3 nucleotides read TGTGCCAGCTCCGGGCCTTTGATGGAGACCCAGTACTTC. Amino acids: CASSGPLMETQYF.

The chain couples TRBV4-1 to TRBJ1-1; 7 bases are shared with TRBD1. V lost 4 bases to trimming and J lost 11 bases; unmatched junction nucleotides: 10. Per germline, CDR1 MGHRA and CDR2 YSYEKL. The CDR3 is 13 residues long. Here the CDR3 reads CASSPPITGAAFF. The DNA for the CDR3 is TGCGCCAGCAGCCCCCCGATTACAGGGGCTGCTTTCTTT.

The chain carries TRBV7-2 and TRBJ1-2, with TRBD1 matching over 7 bases. Per germline, CDR1 SGHTA and CDR2 FQGNSA. Trimming cost V 0 bases and J 4 bases; bases outside gene matches: 5. This CDR3 has 15 residues. The CDR3 loop reads CASSLAQGGLYGYTF. CDR3 DNA: TGTGCCAGCAGCTTAGCCCAGGGGGGACTCTATGGCTACACCTTC.

The chain couples TRBV11-2 to TRBJ1-2, with D possibly being TRBD1 (6 bases). This CDR3 is 15 amino acids long. The germline V and J ends were trimmed by 5 bases and 6 bases, with 19 bases remaining between them. Germline values: CDR1 SGHAT, CDR2 FQNNGV. The chain's CDR3 is CASSDYPQGKDGYTF. In DNA form, the CDR3 reads TGTGCCAGCAGCGATTACCCACAGGGAAAGGATGGCTACACCTTC.

V and J are TRBV10-3 and TRBJ2-2, with a tentative D call TRBD1 (6 bases). CDR3 length equals 16 residues. With 3 bases removed from V and 3 bases from J, the gap between germline ends came to 14 bases. Germline V lookup: CDR1 ENHRY, CDR2 SYGVKD. The CDR3 DNA follows: TGTGCCATCAGTGAAACAGGGAAAGGGTACACCGGGGAGCTGTTTTTT. This codes for CAISETGKGYTGELFF.

This chain joins TRBV29-1 and TRBJ1-5, with a possible D match to TRBD1 (5 bases). CDR3 length: 11 residues. Germline assignment: CDR1 SQVTM and CDR2 ANQGSEA. The V end lost 0 bases, the J end lost 11 bases, and 8 bases lay between the germline ends. The CDR3 reads CSVEEGRTQHF. CDR3 coding DNA: TGCAGCGTTGAAGAGGGGCGCACCCAGCATTTT.

The rearrangement links TRBV6-2 or TRBV6-3 to TRBJ2-7, with a possible D match to TRBD1 (5 bases). CDR1 and CDR2 from the germline V gene are MNHEY and SVGEGT. CDR3 length: 16 residues. V shed 7 bases and J shed 7 bases, with 26 bases lying between them. CDR3 sequence reads: CASTPRSSTASGEQYV. The CDR3 nucleotides are TGTGCCAGCACCCCCCGTAGTTCGACAGCATCCGGGGAGCAGTACGTC.

This clonotype was counted between two and nine times. The J gene is TRBJ2-6, the V gene TRBV7-2; TRBD2 is a possible D gene (6 bases). The ends were cut back, 1 base at V and 0 bases at J, with 13 bases in the middle. Germline-derived CDR1 and CDR2 are SGHTA and FQGNSA. This CDR3 spans 18 amino acids. The CDR3 DNA sequence: TGTGCCAGCAGCTTAGTCCTCGCGGGAAGCTCTGGGGCCAACGTCCTGACTTTC. Translated: CASSLVLAGSSGANVLTF.

In its sample, this clonotype was seen many times. The J gene is TRBJ2-5, the V gene TRBV29-1; TRBD1 matches 8 bases. There are 13 residues in the CDR3. V dropped 7 bases and J dropped 5; count of bases not matched to a gene: 9. CDR1 SQVTM and CDR2 ANQGSEA come from the germline V gene. The CDR3 coding sequence is TGCAGCGGCGGGTTACAGGGGGACGAGACCCAGTACTTC. Protein: CSGGLQGDETQYF.

This clonotype was seen many times. The chain employs TRBV5-1 and TRBJ2-1; 11 bases are a match to TRBD2. Germline CDR1 and CDR2: SGHRS and YFSETQ. The length of the CDR3 is 15 residues. V was pared by 4 bases and J by 3 bases, with 3 bases of the junction left unmatched. The CDR3 sequence: CASSLAGGLYNEQFF. CDR3 sequence (DNA): TGCGCCAGCAGCCTAGCGGGGGGCCTCTACAATGAGCAGTTCTTC.

The V and J genes are TRBV7-2 and TRBJ2-2, with 7 bases aligning to TRBD1. This CDR3 comprises 15 residues. V was pared by 4 bases and J by 5 bases, with 7 bases of the junction left unmatched. Looked up from germline, CDR1 is SGHTA and CDR2 is FQGNSA. The CDR3 bases are TGTGCCAGCAGCTCCCGGACAGGCAATACCGGGGAGCTGTTTTTT. Translating it yields CASSSRTGNTGELFF.

This clonotype appeared a few times. This chain joins TRBV7-9 and TRBJ2-1, with 10 bases that match TRBD2. Germline trimming cut 5 bases from V and 8 bases from J; bases unmatched to any gene: 12. The V gene's germline CDR1 is SEHNR and CDR2 FQNEAQ (reference sequence). The CDR3 is 16 amino acids. CDR3 coding DNA: TGTGCCAGCAGCCCCCGACTAGCGGGTACCGAACATGAGCAGTTCTTC. Its protein is CASSPRLAGTEHEQFF.